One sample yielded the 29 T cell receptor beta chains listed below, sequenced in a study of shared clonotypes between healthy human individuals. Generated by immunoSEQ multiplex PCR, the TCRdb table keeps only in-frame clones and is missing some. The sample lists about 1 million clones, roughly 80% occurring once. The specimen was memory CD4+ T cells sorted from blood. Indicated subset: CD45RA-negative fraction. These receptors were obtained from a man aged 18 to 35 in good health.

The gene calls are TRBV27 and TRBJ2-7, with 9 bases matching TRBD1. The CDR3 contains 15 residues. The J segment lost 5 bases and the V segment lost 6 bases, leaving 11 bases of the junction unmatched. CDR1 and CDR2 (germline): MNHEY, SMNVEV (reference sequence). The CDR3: CASRMPGTGYDEQYF. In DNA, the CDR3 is TGTGCCAGCAGGATGCCCGGGACAGGGTACGACGAGCAGTACTTC.

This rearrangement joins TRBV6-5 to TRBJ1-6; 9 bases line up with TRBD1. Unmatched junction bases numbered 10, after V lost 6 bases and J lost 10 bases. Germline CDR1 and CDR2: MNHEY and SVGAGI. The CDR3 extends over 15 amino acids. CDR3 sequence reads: CASRPFGTGRSPLHF. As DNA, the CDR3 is TGTGCCAGCAGGCCGTTTGGGACAGGGAGGTCACCCCTCCACTTT.

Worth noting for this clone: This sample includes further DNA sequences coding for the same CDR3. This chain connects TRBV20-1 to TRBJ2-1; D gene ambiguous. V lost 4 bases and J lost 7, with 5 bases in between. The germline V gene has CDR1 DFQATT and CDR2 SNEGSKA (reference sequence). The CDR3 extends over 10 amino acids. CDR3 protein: CSATGNEQFF. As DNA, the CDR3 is TGCAGTGCTACTGGTAATGAGCAGTTCTTC.

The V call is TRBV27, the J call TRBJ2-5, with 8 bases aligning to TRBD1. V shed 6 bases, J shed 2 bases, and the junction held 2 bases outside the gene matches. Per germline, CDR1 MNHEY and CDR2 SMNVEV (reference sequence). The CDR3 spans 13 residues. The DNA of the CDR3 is TGTGCCAGCAGGGGGACAGGACAAGAGACCCAGTACTTC. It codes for CASRGTGQETQYF.

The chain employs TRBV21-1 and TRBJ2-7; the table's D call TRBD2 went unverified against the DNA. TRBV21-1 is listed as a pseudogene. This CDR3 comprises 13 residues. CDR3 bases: TGTGCCAGCAGCAAGGTTTGGGGGGGCGAGCAGTACTTC. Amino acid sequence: CASSKVWGGEQYF.

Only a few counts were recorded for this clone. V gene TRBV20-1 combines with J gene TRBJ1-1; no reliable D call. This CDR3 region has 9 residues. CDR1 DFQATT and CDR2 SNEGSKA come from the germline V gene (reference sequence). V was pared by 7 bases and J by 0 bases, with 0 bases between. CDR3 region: CSVNTEAFF. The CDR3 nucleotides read TGCAGTGTGAACACTGAAGCTTTCTTT.

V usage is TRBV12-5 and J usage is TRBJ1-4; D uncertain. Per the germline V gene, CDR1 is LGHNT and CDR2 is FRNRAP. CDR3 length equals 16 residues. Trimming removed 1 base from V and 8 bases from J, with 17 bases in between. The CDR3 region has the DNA TGTGCTAGTGGTTTGGGCCTCCCTGGGGTTTACGAAAAACTGTTTTTT. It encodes CASGLGLPGVYEKLFF. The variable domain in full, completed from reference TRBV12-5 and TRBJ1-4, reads DARVTQTPRHKVTEMGQEVTMRCQPILGHNTVFWYRQTMMQGLELLAYFRNRAPLDDSGMPKDRFSAEMPDATLATLKIQPSEPRDSAVYFCASGLGLPGVYEKLFFGSGTQLSVL.

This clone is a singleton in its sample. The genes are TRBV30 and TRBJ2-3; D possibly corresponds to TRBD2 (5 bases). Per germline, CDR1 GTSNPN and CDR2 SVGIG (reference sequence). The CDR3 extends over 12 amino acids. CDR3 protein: CADTRRTDTQYF. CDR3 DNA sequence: TGTGCTGATACTAGGCGCACAGATACGCAGTATTTT.

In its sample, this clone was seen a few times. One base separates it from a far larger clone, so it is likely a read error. This CDR3 reads CASSHPGNTIYF. CDR3 nucleotides: TGTGCCAGCAGCCACCCTGGAAACACCATATATTTT. This sequence joins TRBV7-8 and TRBJ1-3; D is unresolved. The CDR3 consists of 12 residues. Trimming took off 5 bases at V and 2 bases at J, with 4 bases between the two ends. Germline CDR1 SGHVS, CDR2 FQNEAQ.

The CDR3 protein is CASSQEDILNSPLHF. Here the CDR3 DNA reads TGTGCCAGCAGCCAAGAGGACATCCTTAATTCACCCCTCCACTTT. This chain uses TRBV4-2 with TRBJ1-6; D possibly corresponds to TRBD1 (5 bases). Trimming took 0 bases from V and 6 from J, leaving 9 bases between them. This CDR3 contains 15 residues. Germline loops: CDR1 LGHNA, CDR2 YNFKEQ.

The CDR3 nucleotides are TGTGCCAGCAGCATAATAGCGGGGGTTCTTAATGAGCAGTTCTTC. Encoded protein: CASSIIAGVLNEQFF. J is TRBJ2-1 and V is TRBV7-9; 9 nucleotides line up with TRBD2. This CDR3 contains 15 residues. Germline V gives CDR1 SEHNR, CDR2 FQNEAQ (reference sequence). Trimming removed 5 bases from V and 7 bases from J; junction bases left unmatched: 9.

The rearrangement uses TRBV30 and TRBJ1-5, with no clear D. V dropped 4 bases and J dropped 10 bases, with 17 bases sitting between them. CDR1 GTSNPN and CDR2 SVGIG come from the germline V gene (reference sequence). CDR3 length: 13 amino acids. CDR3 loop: CAWNLEGLGPQHF. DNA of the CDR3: TGTGCCTGGAATCTCGAGGGTCTGGGACCCCAGCATTTT.

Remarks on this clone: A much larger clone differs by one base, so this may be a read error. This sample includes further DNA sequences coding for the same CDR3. CDR3 sequence reads: CAWSERDEQYF. The DNA for the CDR3 is TGTGCCTGGAGTGAAAGGGACGAGCAGTACTTC. J is TRBJ2-7 and V is TRBV30; the D is unclear. Per the germline V gene, CDR1 is GTSNPN and CDR2 is SVGIG (reference sequence). Trimming stripped 1 base from V and 5 bases from J, with 6 bases between. The CDR3 runs to 11 residues. Complete variable domain (other parts from reference TRBV30 and TRBJ2-7): SQTIHQWPATLVQPVGSPLSLECTVEGTSNPNLYWYRQAAGRGLQLLFYSVGIGQISSEVPQNLSASRPQDRQFILSSKKLLLSDSGFYLCAWSERDEQYFGPGTRLTVT.

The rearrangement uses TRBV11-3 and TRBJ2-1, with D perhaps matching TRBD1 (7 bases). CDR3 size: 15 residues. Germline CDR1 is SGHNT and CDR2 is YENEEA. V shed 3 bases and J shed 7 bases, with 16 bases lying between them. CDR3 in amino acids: CASSLSWAGGNEQFF. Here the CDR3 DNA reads TGTGCCAGCAGCTTGTCGTGGGCAGGGGGGAATGAGCAGTTCTTC.

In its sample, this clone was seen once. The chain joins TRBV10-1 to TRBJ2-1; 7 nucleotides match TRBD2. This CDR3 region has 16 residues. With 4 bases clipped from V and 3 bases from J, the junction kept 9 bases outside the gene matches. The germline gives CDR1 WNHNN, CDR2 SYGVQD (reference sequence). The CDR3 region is CASSGPAGDLYNEQFF. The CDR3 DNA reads TGCGCCAGCAGTGGACCCGCGGGAGACCTCTACAATGAGCAGTTCTTC.

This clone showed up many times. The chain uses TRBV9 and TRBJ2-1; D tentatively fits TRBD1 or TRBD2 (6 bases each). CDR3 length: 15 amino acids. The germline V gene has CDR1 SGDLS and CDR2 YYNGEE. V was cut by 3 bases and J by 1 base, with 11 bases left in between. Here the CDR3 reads CASSAGGGSYNEQFF. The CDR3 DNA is TGTGCCAGCAGCGCCGGAGGGGGGTCCTACAATGAGCAGTTCTTC.

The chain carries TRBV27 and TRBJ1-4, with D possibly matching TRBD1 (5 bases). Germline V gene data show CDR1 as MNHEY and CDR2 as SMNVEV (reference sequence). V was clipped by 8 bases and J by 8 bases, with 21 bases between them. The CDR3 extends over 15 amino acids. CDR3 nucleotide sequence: TGTGCCAGCCGCTCCAGTTGGGGCGGAGAAGAAAAACTGTTTTTT. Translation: CASRSSWGGEEKLFF. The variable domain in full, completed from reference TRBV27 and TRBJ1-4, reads EAQVTQNPRYLITVTGKKLTVTCSQNMNHEYMSWYRQDPGLGLRQIYYSMNVEVTDKGDVPEGYKVSRKEKRNFPLILESPSPNQTSLYFCASRSSWGGEEKLFFGSGTQLSVL.

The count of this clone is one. The DNA of the CDR3 is TGTGCCAGCAGCGTTAACAGGGCCATGAACACTGAAGCTTTCTTT. It yields the protein CASSVNRAMNTEAFF. The chain has TRBV11-2 and TRBJ1-1; possible D gene TRBD1, 6 bases. The CDR3 is made up of 15 amino acids. Deletions cut 5 bases from V and 0 bases from J, with 13 bases between. The germline V gene has CDR1 SGHAT and CDR2 FQNNGV.

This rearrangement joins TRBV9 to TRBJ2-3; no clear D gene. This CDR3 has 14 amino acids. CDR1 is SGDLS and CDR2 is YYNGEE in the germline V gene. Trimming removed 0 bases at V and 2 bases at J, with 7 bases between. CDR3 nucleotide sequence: TGTGCCAGCAGCGTAGACGGTCCCACAGATACGCAGTATTTT. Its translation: CASSVDGPTDTQYF. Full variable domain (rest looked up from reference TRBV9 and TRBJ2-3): DSGVTQTPKHLITATGQRVTLRCSPRSGDLSVYWYQQSLDQGLQFLIQYYNGEERAKGNILERFSAQQFPDLHSELNLSSLELGDSALYFCASSVDGPTDTQYFGPGTRLTVL.

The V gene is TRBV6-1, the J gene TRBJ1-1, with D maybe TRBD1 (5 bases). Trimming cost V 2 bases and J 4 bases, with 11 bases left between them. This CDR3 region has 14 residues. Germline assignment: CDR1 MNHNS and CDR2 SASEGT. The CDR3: CASSERRGTTEAFF. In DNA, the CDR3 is TGTGCCAGCAGTGAACGTCGAGGGACCACTGAAGCTTTCTTT.

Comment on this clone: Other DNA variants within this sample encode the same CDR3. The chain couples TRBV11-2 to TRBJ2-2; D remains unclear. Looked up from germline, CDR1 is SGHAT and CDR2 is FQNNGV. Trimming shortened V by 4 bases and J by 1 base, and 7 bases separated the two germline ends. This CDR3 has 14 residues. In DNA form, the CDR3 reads TGTGCCAGCAGCTCCCGAGGGAACACCGGGGAGCTGTTTTTT. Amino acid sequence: CASSSRGNTGELFF. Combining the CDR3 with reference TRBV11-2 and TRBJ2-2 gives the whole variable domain EAGVAQSPRYKIIEKRQSVAFWCNPISGHATLYWYQQILGQGPKLLIQFQNNGVVDDSQLPKDRFSAERLKGVDSTLKIQPAKLEDSAVYLCASSSRGNTGELFFGEGSRLTVL.

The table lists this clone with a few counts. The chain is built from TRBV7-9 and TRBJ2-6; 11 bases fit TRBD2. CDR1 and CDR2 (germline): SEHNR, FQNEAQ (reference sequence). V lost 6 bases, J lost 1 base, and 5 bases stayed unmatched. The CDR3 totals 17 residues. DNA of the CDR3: TGTGCCAGCAGGAGGACTAGCGGGTCGTCTGGGGCCAACGTCCTGACTTTC. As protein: CASRRTSGSSGANVLTF.

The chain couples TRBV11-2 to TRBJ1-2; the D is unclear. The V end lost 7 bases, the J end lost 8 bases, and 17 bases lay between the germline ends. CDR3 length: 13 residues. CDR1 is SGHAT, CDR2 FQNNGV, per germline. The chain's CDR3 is CASTNTLGKGYTF. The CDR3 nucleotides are TGTGCCAGCACCAATACACTGGGAAAAGGCTACACCTTC.

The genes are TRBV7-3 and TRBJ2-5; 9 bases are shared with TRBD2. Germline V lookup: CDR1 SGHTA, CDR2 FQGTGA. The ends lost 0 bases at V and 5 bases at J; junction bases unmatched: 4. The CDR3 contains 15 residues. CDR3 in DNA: TGTGCCAGCAGCTTAACGGGACTAGCCGCGGAGACCCAGTACTTC. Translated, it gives CASSLTGLAAETQYF.

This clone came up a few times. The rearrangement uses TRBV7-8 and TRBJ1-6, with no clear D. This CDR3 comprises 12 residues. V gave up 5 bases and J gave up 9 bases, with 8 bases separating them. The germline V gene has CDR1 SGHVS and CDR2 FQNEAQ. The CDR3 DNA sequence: TGTGCCAGCAGCCTCTCGAGTTCACCCCTCCACTTT. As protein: CASSLSSSPLHF.

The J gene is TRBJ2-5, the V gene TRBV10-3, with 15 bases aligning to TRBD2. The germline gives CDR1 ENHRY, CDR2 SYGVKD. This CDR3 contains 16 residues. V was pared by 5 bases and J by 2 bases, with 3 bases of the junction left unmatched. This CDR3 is CAISPGLAGGQETQYF. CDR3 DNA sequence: TGTGCCATCAGTCCTGGACTAGCGGGGGGGCAAGAGACCCAGTACTTC.

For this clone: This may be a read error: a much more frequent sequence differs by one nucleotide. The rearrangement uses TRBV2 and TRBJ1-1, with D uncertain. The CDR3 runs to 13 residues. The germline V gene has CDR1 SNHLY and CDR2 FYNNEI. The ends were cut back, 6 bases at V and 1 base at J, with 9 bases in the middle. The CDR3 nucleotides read TGTGCCAGCAGCCAAGCCGGGAACACTGAAGCTTTCTTT. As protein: CASSQAGNTEAFF. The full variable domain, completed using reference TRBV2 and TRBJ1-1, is EPEVTQTPSHQVTQMGQEVILRCVPISNHLYFYWYRQILGQKVEFLVSFYNNEISEKSEIFDDQFSVERPDGSNFTLKIRSTKLEDSAMYFCASSQAGNTEAFFGQGTRLTVV.

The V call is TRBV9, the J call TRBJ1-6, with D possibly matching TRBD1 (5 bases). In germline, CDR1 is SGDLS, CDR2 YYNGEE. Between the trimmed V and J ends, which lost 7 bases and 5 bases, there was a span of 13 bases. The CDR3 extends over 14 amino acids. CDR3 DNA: TGTGCCAGCCGTCGACAGCCAGATAATTCACCCCTCCACTTT. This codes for CASRRQPDNSPLHF.

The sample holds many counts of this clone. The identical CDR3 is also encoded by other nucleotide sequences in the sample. This CDR3 is CAISEKGNTEAFF. The CDR3 region has the DNA TGTGCCATCAGTGAAAAAGGGAACACTGAAGCTTTCTTT. This rearrangement joins TRBV10-3 to TRBJ1-1; D is undetermined. The CDR3 is made up of 13 amino acids. From germline, CDR1 is ENHRY and CDR2 SYGVKD. V was shortened by 3 bases and J by 1 base, with 6 bases between the two germline ends.